The subject of this entry is one T cell receptor beta chain. Germline trimming cut 4 bases from V and 5 bases from J; bases unmatched to any gene: 9. The CDR3 consists of 15 residues. In germline, CDR1 is LNHDA, CDR2 SQIVND (reference sequence). Authors' methods: Reference gene primer amplification gave estimated nucleated cell counts. TCRdb keeps only in-frame clones here, not all; method: immunoSEQ multiplex PCR. From that table come the V and J calls and clone size; the DNA was used to work out D and trimming. Among about 270,000 clones listed, 88% were seen once. The data were obtained in a study of blood T cell repertoires in COVID-19. Overall study context: Samples taken during acute and convalescent COVID-19 were collected in the United States, Italy and Spain. The cDNA or gDNA used as material had been derived from T cells, B-cell-depleted T cells, or PBMCs.

What was sequenced was peripheral blood. The origin of this receptor is a man between 60 and 75 years old who had recovered from COVID-19. The chain joins TRBV19 to TRBJ2-5; 8 bases are a match to TRBD1. The CDR3 protein is CASSTGQGFGETQYF. Written as DNA, the CDR3 is TGTGCCAGTAGTACCGGACAGGGCTTCGGGGAGACCCAGTACTTC.